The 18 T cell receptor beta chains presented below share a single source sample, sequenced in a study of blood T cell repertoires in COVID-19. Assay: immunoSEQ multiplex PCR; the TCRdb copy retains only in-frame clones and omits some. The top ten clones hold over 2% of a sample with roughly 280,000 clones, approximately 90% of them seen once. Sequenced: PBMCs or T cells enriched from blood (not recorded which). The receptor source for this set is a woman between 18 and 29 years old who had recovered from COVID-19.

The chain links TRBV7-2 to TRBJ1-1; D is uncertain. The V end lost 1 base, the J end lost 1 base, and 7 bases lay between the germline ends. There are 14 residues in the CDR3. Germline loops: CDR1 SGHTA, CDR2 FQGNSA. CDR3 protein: CASSLVRENTEAFF. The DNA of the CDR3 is TGTGCCAGCAGCTTAGTACGGGAGAACACTGAAGCTTTCTTT.

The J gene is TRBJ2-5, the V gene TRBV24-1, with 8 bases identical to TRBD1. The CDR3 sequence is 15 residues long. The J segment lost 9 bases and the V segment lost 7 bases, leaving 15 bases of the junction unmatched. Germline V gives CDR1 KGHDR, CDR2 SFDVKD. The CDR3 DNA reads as TGTGCCACCAGCCACAGTCAGGGGGCGGCTCGGGCCCAGTACTTC. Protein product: CATSHSQGAARAQYF.

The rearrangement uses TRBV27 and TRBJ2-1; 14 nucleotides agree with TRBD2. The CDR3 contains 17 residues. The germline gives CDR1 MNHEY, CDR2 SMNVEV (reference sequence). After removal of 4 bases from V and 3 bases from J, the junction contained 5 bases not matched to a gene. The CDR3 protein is CASSYGTSGGNYNEQFF. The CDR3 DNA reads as TGTGCCAGCAGTTATGGGACTAGCGGGGGAAACTACAATGAGCAGTTCTTC.

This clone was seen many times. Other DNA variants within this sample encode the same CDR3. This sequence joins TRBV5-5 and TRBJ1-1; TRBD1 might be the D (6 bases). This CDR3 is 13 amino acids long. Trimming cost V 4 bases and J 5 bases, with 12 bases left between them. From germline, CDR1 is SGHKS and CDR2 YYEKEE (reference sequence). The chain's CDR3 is CASSRTVGTEAFF. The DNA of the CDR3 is TGTGCCAGCAGCCGGACAGTTGGAACTGAAGCTTTCTTT.

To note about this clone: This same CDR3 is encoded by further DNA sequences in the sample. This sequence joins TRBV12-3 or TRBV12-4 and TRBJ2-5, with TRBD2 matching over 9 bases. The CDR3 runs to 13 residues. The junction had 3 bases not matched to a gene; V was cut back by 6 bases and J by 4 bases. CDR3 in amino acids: CASSSTSGETQYF. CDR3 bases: TGTGCCAGCAGCTCGACTAGCGGAGAGACCCAGTACTTC.

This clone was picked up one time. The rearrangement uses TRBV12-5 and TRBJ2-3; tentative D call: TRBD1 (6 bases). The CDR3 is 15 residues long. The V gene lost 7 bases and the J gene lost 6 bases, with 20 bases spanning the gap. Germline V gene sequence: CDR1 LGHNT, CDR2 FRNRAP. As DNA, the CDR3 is TGTGCTAGTGCTCCCGGGGCAGGGGCAGGGGATACGCAGTATTTT. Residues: CASAPGAGAGDTQYF.

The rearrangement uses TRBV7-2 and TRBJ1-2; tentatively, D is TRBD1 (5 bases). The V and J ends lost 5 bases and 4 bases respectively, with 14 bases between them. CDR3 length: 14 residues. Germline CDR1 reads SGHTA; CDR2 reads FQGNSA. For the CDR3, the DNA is TGTGCCAGCAGCCCTCCAGGGCCTTTCTATGGCTACACCTTC. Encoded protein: CASSPPGPFYGYTF. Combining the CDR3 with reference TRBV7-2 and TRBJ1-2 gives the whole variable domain GAGVSQSPSNKVTEKGKDVELRCDPISGHTALYWYRQSLGQGLEFLIYFQGNSAPDKSGLPSDRFSAERTGGSVSTLTIQRTQQEDSAVYLCASSPPGPFYGYTFGSGTRLTVV.

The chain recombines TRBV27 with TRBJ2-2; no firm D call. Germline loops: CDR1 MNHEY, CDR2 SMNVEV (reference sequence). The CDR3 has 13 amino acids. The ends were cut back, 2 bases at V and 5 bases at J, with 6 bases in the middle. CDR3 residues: CASSLSPTGELFF. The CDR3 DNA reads TGTGCCAGCAGTTTAAGCCCGACCGGGGAGCTGTTTTTT.

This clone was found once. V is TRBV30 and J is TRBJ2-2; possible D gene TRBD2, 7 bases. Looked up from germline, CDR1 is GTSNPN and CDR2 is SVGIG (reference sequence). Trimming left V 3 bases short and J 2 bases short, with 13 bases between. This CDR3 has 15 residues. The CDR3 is CAWRRGGLNTGELFF. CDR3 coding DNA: TGTGCCTGGAGGAGGGGGGGACTCAACACCGGGGAGCTGTTTTTT.

CDR3 in amino acids: CASSEDKSDYNSPLHF. The DNA for the CDR3 is TGTGCCAGCAGTGAAGATAAGTCAGATTATAATTCACCCCTCCACTTT. The chain combines TRBV6-1 with TRBJ1-6; D is unresolved. CDR3 length equals 16 residues. CDR1 and CDR2 (germline): MNHNS, SASEGT. The V gene lost 1 base and the J gene lost 4 bases, with 11 bases spanning the gap.

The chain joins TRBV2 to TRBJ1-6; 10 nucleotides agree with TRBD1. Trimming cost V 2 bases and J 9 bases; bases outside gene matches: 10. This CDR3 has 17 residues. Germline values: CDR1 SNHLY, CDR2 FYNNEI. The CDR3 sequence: CASSERGTGVFGSPLHF. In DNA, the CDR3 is TGTGCCAGCAGTGAAAGGGGGACAGGGGTGTTCGGTTCACCCCTCCACTTT.

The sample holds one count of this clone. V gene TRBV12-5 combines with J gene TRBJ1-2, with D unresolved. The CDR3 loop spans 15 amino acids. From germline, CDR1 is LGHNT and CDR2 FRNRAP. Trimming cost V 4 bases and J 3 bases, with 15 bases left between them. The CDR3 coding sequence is TGTGCTAGTGGTTCACAAGGAGCCCCCCACTATGGCTACACCTTC. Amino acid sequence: CASGSQGAPHYGYTF.

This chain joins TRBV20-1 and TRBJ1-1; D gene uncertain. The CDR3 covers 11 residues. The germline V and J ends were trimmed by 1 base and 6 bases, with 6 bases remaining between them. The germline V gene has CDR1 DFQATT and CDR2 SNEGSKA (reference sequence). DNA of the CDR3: TGCAGTGCTAGAGGTATCGCTGAAGCTTTCTTT. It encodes CSARGIAEAFF.

The CDR3, as DNA: TGTGCCAGCAGCTTAGCTAGCGGGGGGACCCAGTACTTC. This codes for CASSLASGGTQYF. The rearrangement uses TRBV7-9 and TRBJ2-5, with 9 bases aligning to TRBD2. With 0 bases clipped from V and 7 bases from J, the junction kept 0 bases outside the gene matches. The CDR3 runs 13 residues. Per the germline V gene, CDR1 is SEHNR and CDR2 is FQNEAQ (reference sequence).

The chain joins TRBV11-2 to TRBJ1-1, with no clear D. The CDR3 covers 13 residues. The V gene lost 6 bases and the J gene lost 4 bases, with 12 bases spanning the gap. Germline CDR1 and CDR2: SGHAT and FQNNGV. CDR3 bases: TGTGCCAGCAGTTATCGAGGGTTCACTGAAGCTTTCTTT. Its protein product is CASSYRGFTEAFF.

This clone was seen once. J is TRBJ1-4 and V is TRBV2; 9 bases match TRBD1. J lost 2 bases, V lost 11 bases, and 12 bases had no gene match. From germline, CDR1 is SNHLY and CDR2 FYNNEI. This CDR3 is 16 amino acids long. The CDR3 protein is CARGGQGKSTNEKLFF. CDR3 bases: TGTGCCCGCGGGGGACAGGGTAAATCGACTAATGAAAAACTGTTTTTT.

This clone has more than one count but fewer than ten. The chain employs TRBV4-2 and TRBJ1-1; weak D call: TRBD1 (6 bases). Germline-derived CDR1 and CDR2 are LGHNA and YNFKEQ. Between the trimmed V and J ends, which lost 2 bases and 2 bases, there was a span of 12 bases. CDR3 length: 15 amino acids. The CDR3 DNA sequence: TGTGCCAGCAGCCAATTAGGGGGGGACAACACTGAAGCTTTCTTT. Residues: CASSQLGGDNTEAFF.

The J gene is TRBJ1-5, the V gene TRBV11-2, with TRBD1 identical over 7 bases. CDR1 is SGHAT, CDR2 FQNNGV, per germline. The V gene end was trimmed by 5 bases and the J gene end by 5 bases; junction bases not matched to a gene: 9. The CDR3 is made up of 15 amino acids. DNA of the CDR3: TGTGCCAGCAGCCTTGACAGGGCCCATCATCAGCCCCAGCATTTT. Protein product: CASSLDRAHHQPQHF.